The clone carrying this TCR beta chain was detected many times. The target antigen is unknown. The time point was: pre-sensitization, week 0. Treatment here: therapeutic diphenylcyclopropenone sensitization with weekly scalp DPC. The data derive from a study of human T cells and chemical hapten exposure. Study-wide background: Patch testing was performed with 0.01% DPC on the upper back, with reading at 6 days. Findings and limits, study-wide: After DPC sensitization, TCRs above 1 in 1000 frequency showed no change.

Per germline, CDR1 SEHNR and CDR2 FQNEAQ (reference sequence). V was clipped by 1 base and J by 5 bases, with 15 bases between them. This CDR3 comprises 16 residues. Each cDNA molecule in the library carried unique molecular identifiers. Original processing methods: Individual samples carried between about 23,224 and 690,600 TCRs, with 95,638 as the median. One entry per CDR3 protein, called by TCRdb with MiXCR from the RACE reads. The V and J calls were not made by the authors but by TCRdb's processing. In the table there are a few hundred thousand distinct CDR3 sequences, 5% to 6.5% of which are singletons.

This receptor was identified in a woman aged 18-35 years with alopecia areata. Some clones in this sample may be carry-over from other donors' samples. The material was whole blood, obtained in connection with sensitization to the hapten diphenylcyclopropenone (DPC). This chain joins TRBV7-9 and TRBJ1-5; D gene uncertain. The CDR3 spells CASSLVLVGVDQPQHF. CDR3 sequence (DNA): TGTGCCAGCAGCTTAGTTTTGGTCGGTGTGGATCAGCCCCAGCATTTT.